A single T cell receptor (beta chain) is shown here with its context. This sample was included in a study of cytomegalovirus exposure and HLA in healthy donors. Some clones are missing from TCRdb's copy, which holds only in-frame ones; the method was immunoSEQ multiplex PCR. Found here are over 250,000 clones, around 87% of them singletons; the top ten hold more than 0.9%. Sequencing input: PBMCs. The origin of this receptor is a woman in her thirties in good health and CMV-seropositive.

The CDR3 sequence is CASSLMRRLGTEAFF. CDR3 coding DNA: TGTGCCAGCAGCTTAATGCGTCGCCTCGGAACTGAAGCTTTCTTT. The chain couples TRBV11-1 to TRBJ1-1; D is unclear. CDR3 length: 15 amino acids. Germline V gives CDR1 SGHAT, CDR2 FQDESV (reference sequence). V lost 2 bases and J 5 bases, leaving 15 bases between the germline ends. The full variable domain, in which reference TRBV11-1 and TRBJ1-1 provide the parts outside the CDR3, is EAEVAQSPRYKITEKSQAVAFWCDPISGHATLYWYRQILGQGPELLVQFQDESVVDDSQLPKDRFSAERLKGVDSTLKIQPAELGDSAMYLCASSLMRRLGTEAFFGQGTRLTVV.